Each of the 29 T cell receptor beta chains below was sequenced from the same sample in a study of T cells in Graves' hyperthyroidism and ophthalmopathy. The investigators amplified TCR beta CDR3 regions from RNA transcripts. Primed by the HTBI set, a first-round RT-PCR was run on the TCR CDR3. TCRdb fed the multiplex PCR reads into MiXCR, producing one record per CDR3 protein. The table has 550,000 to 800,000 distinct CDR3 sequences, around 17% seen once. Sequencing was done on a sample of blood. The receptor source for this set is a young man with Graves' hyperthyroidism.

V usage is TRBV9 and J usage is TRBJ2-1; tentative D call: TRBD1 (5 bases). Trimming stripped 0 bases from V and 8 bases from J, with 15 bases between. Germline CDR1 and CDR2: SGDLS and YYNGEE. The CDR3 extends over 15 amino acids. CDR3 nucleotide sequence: TGTGCCAGCAGCGTAGAGGGGCTCGTCGGCGATGAGCAGTTCTTC. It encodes CASSVEGLVGDEQFF.

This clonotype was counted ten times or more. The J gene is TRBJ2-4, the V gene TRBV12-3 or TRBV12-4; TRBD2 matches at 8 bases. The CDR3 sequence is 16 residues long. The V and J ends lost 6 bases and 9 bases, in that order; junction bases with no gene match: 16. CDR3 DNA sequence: TGTGCCAGCAGCTTCCCAGCGGGAGAGGGGTTAGGCATTCAGTACTTC. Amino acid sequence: CASSFPAGEGLGIQYF.

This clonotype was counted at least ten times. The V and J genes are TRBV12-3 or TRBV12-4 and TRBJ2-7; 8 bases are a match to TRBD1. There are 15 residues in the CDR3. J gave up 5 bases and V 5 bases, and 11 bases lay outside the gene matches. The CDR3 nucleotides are TGTGCCAGCAGTCGGAGGACAGGGATTGGTGACGAGCAGTACTTC. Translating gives CASSRRTGIGDEQYF.

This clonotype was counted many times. CDR3 DNA sequence: TGTGCCAGCAGCTTACAGGGGGACTCCTTCTACAATGAGCAGTTCTTC. Its protein product is CASSLQGDSFYNEQFF. V usage is TRBV6-2 or TRBV6-3 and J usage is TRBJ2-1; the match to TRBD1 covers 8 bases. The J segment lost 3 bases and the V segment lost 6 bases, leaving 10 bases of the junction unmatched. The CDR3 is 16 amino acids. Germline values: CDR1 MNHEY, CDR2 SVGEGT.

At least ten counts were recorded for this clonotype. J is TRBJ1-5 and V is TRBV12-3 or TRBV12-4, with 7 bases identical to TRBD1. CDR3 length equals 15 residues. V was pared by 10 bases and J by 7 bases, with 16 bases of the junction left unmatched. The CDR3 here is CATQTTGKGDQPQHF. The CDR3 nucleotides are TGTGCCACGCAAACGACAGGGAAGGGTGACCAGCCCCAGCATTTT.

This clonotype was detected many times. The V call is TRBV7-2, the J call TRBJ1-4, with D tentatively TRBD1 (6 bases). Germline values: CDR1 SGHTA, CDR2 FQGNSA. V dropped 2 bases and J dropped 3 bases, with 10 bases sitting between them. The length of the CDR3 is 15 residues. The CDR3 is CASSLLGQANEKLFF. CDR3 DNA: TGTGCCAGCAGCTTATTGGGACAAGCTAATGAAAAACTGTTTTTT.

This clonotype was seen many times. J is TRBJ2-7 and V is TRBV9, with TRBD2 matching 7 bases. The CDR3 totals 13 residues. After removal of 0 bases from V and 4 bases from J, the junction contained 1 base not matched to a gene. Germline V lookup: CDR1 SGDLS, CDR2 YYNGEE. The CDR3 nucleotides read TGTGCCAGCAGCGTAGGGGAGGGATACGAGCAGTACTTC. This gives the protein CASSVGEGYEQYF.

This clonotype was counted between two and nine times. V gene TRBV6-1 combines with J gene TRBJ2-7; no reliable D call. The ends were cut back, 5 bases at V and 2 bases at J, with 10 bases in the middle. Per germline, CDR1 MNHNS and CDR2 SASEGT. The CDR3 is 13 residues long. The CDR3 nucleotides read TGTGCCAGCAGTCGGGTAACCCCCTACGAGCAGTACTTC. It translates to CASSRVTPYEQYF.

CDR3 region: CSAQRGQGNSPLHF. CDR3 coding DNA: TGCAGTGCCCAGAGGGGACAGGGGAATTCACCCCTCCACTTT. The J gene is TRBJ1-6, the V gene TRBV20-1, with TRBD1 matching over 10 bases. The CDR3 is 14 residues long. Germline V CDR1 and CDR2: DFQATT, SNEGSKA (reference sequence). V lost 6 bases and J lost 7; bases outside the gene matches: 6.

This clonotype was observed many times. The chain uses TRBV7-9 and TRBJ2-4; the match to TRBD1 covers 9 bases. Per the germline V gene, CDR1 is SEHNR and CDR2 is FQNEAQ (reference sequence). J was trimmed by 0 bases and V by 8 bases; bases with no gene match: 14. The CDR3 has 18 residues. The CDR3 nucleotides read TGTGCCAGCTCCTCAGGAACAGGGGGCCCATTAGCCAAAAACATTCAGTACTTC. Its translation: CASSSGTGGPLAKNIQYF.

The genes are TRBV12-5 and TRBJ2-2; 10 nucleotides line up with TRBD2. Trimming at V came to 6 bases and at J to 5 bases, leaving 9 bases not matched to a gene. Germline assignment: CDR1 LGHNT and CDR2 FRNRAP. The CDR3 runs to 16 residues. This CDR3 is CASGPPLAGVTGELFF. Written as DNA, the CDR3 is TGTGCTAGTGGCCCACCTCTAGCGGGAGTAACCGGGGAGCTGTTTTTT.

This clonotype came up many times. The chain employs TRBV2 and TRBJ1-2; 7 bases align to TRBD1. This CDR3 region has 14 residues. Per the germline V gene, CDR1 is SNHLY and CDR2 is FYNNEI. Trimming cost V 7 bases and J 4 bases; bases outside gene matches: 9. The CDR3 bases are TGTGCCAGCACCGAAGGGGGCAGGGCCTATGGCTACACCTTC. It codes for CASTEGGRAYGYTF.

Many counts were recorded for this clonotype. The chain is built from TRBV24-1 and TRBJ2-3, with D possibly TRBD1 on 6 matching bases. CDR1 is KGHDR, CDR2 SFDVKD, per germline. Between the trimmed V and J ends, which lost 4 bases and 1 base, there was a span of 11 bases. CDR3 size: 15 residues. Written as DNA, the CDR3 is TGTGCCACCAGTGACAGGGGATACGGCACAGATACGCAGTATTTT. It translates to CATSDRGYGTDTQYF.

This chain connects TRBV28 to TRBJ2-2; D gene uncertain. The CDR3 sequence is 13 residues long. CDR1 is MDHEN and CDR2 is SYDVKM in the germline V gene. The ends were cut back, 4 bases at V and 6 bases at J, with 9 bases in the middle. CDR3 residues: CASSSSMPGELFF. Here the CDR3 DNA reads TGTGCCAGCAGTTCAAGCATGCCCGGGGAGCTGTTTTTT.

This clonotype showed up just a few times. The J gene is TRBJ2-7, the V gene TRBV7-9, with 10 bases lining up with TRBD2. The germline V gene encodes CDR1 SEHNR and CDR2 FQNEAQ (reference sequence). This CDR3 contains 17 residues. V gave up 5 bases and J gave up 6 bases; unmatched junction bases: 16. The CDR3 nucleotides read TGTGCCAGCAGCGATACAGAGAGACTAGCGGGTTTTGGCGAGCAGTACTTC. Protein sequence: CASSDTERLAGFGEQYF. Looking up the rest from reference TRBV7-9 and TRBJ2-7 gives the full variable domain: DTGVSQNPRHKITKRGQNVTFRCDPISEHNRLYWYRQTLGQGPEFLTYFQNEAQLEKSRLLSDRFSAERPKGSFSTLEIQRTEQGDSAMYLCASSDTERLAGFGEQYFGPGTRLTVT.

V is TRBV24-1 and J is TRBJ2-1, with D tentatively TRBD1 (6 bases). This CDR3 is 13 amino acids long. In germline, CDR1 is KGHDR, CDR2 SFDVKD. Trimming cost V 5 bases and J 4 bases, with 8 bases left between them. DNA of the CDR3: TGTGCCACCAGTGTAGGGGGTTACAATGAGCAGTTCTTC. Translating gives CATSVGGYNEQFF.

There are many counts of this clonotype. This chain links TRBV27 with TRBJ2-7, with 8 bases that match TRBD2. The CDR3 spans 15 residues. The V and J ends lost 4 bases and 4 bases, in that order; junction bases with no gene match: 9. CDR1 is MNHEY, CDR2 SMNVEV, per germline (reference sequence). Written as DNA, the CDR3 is TGTGCCAGCAGTTACTATGGACTAGCAGGTTACGAGCAGTACTTC. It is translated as CASSYYGLAGYEQYF.

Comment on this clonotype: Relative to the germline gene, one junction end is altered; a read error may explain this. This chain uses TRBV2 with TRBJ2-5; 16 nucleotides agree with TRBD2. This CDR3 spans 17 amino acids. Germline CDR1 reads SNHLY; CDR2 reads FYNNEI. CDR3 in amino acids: CATSEGTSGRARETQYF. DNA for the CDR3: TGTGCCACCAGTGAGGGGACTAGCGGGAGGGCCCGGGAGACCCAGTACTTC.

CDR3 nucleotides: TGCAGTGCGAGACAGGGTTCGGGTGGCTACACCTTC. This sequence encodes CSARQGSGGYTF. V usage is TRBV20-1 and J usage is TRBJ1-2; 7 bases are a match to TRBD1. CDR3 length equals 12 residues. The trim removed 6 bases at V and 7 bases at J, leaving 8 bases unmatched. Germline V gives CDR1 DFQATT, CDR2 SNEGSKA (reference sequence).

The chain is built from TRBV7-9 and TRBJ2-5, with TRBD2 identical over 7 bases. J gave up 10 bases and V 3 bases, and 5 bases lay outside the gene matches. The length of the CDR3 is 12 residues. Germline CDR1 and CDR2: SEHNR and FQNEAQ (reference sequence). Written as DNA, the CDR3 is TGTGCCAGCAGCTTCCAAGAGCGGGGCCAGTACTTC. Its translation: CASSFQERGQYF.

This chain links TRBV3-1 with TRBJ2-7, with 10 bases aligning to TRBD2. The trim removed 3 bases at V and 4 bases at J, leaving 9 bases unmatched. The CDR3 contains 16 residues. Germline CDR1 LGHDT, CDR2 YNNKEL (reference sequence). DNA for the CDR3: TGTGCCAGCAGCCACCCTTTTAGCGGGAGGCGTTACGAGCAGTACTTC. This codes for CASSHPFSGRRYEQYF.

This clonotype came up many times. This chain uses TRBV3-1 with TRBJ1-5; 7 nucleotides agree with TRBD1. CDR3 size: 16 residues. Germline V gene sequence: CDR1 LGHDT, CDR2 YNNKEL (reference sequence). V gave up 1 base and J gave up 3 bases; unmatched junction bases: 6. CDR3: CASSQGTGFLNQPQHF. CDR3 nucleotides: TGTGCCAGCAGCCAAGGGACAGGCTTTCTCAATCAGCCCCAGCATTTT.

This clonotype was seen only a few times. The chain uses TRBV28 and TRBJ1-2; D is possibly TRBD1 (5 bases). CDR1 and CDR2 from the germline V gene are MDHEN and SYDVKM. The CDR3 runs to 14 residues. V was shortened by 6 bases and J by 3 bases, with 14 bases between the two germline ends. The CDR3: CASRKQMGHYGYTF. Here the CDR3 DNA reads TGTGCCAGCAGAAAACAAATGGGACACTATGGCTACACCTTC.

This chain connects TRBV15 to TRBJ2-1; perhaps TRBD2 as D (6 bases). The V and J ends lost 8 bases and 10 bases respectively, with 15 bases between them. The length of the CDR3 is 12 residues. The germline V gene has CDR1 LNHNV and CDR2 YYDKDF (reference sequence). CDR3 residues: CATDQGSGEQFF. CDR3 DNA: TGTGCCACCGACCAAGGGAGCGGGGAGCAGTTCTTC.

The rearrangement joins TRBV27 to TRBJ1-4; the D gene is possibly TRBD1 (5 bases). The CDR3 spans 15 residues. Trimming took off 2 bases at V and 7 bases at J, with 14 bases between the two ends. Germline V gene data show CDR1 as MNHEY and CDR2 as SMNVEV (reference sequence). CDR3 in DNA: TGTGCCAGCAGTTTAGGCGGGACGACGGGTGAAAAACTGTTTTTT. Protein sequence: CASSLGGTTGEKLFF.

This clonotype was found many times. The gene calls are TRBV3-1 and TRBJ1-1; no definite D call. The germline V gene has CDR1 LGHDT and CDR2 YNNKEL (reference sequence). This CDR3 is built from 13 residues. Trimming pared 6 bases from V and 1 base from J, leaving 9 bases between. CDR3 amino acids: CASRPRWNTEAFF. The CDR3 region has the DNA TGTGCCAGCAGGCCAAGGTGGAACACTGAAGCTTTCTTT.

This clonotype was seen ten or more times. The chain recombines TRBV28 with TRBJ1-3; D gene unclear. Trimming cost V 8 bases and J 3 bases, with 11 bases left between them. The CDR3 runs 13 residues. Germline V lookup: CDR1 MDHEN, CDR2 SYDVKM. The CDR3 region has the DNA TGTGCCAGCCAAGGCTTCCTTGGAAACACCATATATTTT. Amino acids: CASQGFLGNTIYF.

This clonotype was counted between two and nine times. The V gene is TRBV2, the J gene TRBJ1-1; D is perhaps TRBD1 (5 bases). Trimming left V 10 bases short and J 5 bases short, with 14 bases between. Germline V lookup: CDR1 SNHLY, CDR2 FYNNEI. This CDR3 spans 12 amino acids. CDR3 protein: CATGASRTEAFF. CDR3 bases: TGTGCCACCGGGGCCTCGAGAACTGAAGCTTTCTTT. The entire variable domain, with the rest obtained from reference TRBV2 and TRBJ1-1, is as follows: EPEVTQTPSHQVTQMGQEVILRCVPISNHLYFYWYRQILGQKVEFLVSFYNNEISEKSEIFDDQFSVERPDGSNFTLKIRSTKLEDSAMYFCATGASRTEAFFGQGTRLTVV.

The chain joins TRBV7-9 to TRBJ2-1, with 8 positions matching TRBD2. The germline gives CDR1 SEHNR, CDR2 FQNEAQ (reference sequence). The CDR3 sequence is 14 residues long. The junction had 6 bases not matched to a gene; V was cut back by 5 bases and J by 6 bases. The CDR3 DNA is TGTGCCAGCAGCCCTGGACTAGCCCGCAATGAGCAGTTCTTC. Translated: CASSPGLARNEQFF.